A single T cell receptor beta chain is shown here with its context. The V end was cut by 10 bases, the J end by 3 bases, with 18 bases between. In germline, CDR1 is ENHRY, CDR2 SYGVKD. The CDR3 extends over 15 amino acids. TCRdb's table, derived via immunoSEQ multiplex PCR, lists solely in-frame clones and lacks some. The repertoire has roughly 72,000 clones, around nine tenths of them found once; the top ten carry roughly 0.37%. The sample comes from a study of technical replicates of blood from a few donors. The receptor's source is a human donor in good health. Sequencing used T cells isolated from PBMCs. The chain is built from TRBV10-3 and TRBJ2-2; tentative D call: TRBD1 (5 bases). CDR3 sequence (DNA): TGTGCCACCAAGCCTAGGGGCTTGGACACCGGGGAGCTGTTTTTT. Its translation: CATKPRGLDTGELFF.